This T cell receptor (beta chain) was observed in a study of T cells after yellow fever vaccination. Study-wide findings and caveats: Most clones from primary vaccination resurfaced after the booster (approximately 96% CD4, over 75% CD8). One caveat is that FACS-sorted repertoires could contain abundant clonotypes contaminating from the bulk population.

This clonotype was found a few times. Antigen specificity is unknown. MiXCR, run by TCRdb on the 5' RACE reads, gives a single entry per CDR3 protein. This sample carries roughly 310,000 distinct CDR3 sequences, roughly 8.7% of them seen once, and the ten largest clones take about a sixth. Germline-derived CDR1 and CDR2 are MDHEN and SYDVKM. Trimming cost V 4 bases and J 5 bases; bases outside gene matches: 7. CDR3 length equals 15 residues. The receptor comes from a man between 18 and 35 years old who received the YFV17D yellow fever vaccine. The chain carries TRBV28 and TRBJ2-1; 8 nucleotides match TRBD1. The starting material was PBMCs, obtained on the day of the first yellow fever vaccination. Here the CDR3 DNA reads TGTGCCAGCAGTTCATCCGGGACAGGAAACAATGAGCAGTTCTTC. Translated, it gives CASSSSGTGNNEQFF.